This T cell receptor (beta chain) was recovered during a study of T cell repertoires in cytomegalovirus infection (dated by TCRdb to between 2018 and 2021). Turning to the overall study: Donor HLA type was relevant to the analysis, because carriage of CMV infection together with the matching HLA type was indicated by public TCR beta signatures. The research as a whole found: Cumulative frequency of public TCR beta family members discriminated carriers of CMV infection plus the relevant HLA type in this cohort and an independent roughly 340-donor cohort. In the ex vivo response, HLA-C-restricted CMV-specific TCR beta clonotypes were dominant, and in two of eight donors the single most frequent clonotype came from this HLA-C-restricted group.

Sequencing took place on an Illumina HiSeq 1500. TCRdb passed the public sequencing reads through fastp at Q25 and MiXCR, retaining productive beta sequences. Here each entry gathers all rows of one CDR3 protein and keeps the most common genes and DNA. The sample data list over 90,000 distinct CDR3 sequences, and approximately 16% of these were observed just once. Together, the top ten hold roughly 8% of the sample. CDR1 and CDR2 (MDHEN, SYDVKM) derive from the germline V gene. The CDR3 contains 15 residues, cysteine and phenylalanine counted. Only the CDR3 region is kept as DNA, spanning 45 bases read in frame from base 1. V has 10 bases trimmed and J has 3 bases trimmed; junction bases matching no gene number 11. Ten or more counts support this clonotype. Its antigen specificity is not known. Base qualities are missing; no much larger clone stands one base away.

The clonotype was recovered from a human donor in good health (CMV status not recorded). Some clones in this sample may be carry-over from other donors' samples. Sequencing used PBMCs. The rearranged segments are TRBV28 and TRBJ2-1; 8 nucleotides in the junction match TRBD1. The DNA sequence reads TGTGCCACCCACTCCCGGGACAGGAGCTACAATGAGCAGTTCTTC. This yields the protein CATHSRDRSYNEQFF.